Reported below is one T cell receptor beta chain. The data stem from a study of OX40 agonist ivuxolimab in advanced cancers. About the study: Three partial responders included one hepatocellular carcinoma patient and two cutaneous melanoma patients.

Measured with immunoSEQ multiplex PCR; TCRdb has only the in-frame clones, and not every one. The sample includes some 35,000 clones, around 85% of them seen just once. CDR3 size: 19 residues. The germline V gene has CDR1 SGHKS and CDR2 YYEKEE (reference sequence). The trim removed 4 bases at V and 1 base at J, leaving 13 bases unmatched. The genes are TRBV5-5 and TRBJ2-3; 12 positions agree with TRBD2. The sample was CD4+ or CD8+ T cells sorted from blood, taken in a trial of the OX40 agonist ivuxolimab. The source of this sequence is an adult with an advanced solid tumor such as melanoma, head and neck, liver or kidney cancer. The CDR3 is CASSAIPTSGGWGTDTQYF. The DNA for the CDR3 is TGTGCCAGCAGCGCCATCCCGACTAGCGGGGGATGGGGCACAGATACGCAGTATTTT.